These 21 T cell receptor beta chains were all obtained from the same sample, sequenced in a study of CD8+ T cells in alopecia areata. The sequencing template was cDNA reverse transcribed from extracted RNA. TCRdb's table, derived via immunoSEQ multiplex PCR, lists solely in-frame clones and lacks some. The data show fewer than 150,000 clones, roughly 82% seen once. Stated treatment: oral pan-JAK inhibitor, 5-10 mg twice daily. Here the sequenced sample was CD8+ T cells sorted from blood, taken at week 4, from a patient treated with tofacitinib. These receptors all come from a human donor with alopecia areata.

Note on this clone: This same CDR3 is encoded by further DNA sequences in the sample. This sequence joins TRBV7-9 and TRBJ2-2; D unresolved. Trimming stripped 1 base from V and 6 bases from J, with 3 bases between. CDR3 length equals 12 residues. The germline V gene has CDR1 SEHNR and CDR2 FQNEAQ (reference sequence). The CDR3 nucleotides read TGTGCCAGCAGCTTAGGATCCGGGGAGCTGTTTTTT. Residues: CASSLGSGELFF.

The V and J genes are TRBV30 and TRBJ1-1, with 8 bases identical to TRBD1. Germline trimming cut 7 bases from V and 5 bases from J; bases unmatched to any gene: 6. CDR1 and CDR2 from the germline V gene are GTSNPN and SVGIG (reference sequence). CDR3 length: 12 residues. In nucleotides, the CDR3 is TGTGCCTTGGACAGGGAGGCGACTGAAGCTTTCTTT. Amino acids: CALDREATEAFF. Drawing the rest from reference TRBV30 and TRBJ1-1, the complete variable domain is SQTIHQWPATLVQPVGSPLSLECTVEGTSNPNLYWYRQAAGRGLQLLFYSVGIGQISSEVPQNLSASRPQDRQFILSSKKLLLSDSGFYLCALDREATEAFFGQGTRLTVV.

The chain recombines TRBV10-2 with TRBJ1-5, with 10 positions matching TRBD1. The CDR3 length is 14 residues. V was clipped by 4 bases and J by 7 bases; unmatched bases: 4. CDR1 is WSHSY, CDR2 SAAADI, per germline. The CDR3 sequence is CASSGTGGSQPQHF. The DNA for the CDR3 is TGCGCCAGCAGTGGGACAGGGGGGTCGCAGCCCCAGCATTTT.

In this sample, this clone turned up once. The chain links TRBV7-2 to TRBJ2-7; TRBD1 or TRBD2 may be the D gene (5 bases each). The germline V and J ends were trimmed by 0 bases and 4 bases, with 13 bases remaining between them. The CDR3 sequence is 15 residues long. CDR1 and CDR2 from the germline V gene are SGHTA and FQGNSA. CDR3 coding DNA: TGTGCCAGCAGCTTAGCCGGGACCGCGGTTTACGAGCAGTACTTC. Encoded protein: CASSLAGTAVYEQYF.

The chain recombines TRBV29-1 with TRBJ2-3, with 10 bases aligning to TRBD1. Germline CDR1 SQVTM, CDR2 ANQGSEA. V shed 4 bases, J shed 6 bases, and the junction held 10 bases outside the gene matches. This CDR3 comprises 15 residues. This CDR3 reads CSVGPGQGSLDTQYF. The CDR3 coding sequence is TGCAGCGTTGGGCCGGGACAGGGGTCATTGGATACGCAGTATTTT.

The rearrangement joins TRBV7-2 to TRBJ1-6; maybe TRBD1 (6 bases). CDR1 and CDR2 from the germline V gene are SGHTA and FQGNSA. Between the trimmed V and J ends, which lost 1 base and 7 bases, there was a span of 11 bases. This CDR3 comprises 15 residues. CDR3 loop: CASSLVVDRNSPLHF. As DNA, the CDR3 is TGTGCCAGCAGCTTAGTTGTGGACAGAAATTCACCCCTCCACTTT.

The chain is built from TRBV4-1 and TRBJ2-1, with D perhaps matching TRBD2 (5 bases). The CDR3 length is 14 residues. Germline V gene sequence: CDR1 MGHRA, CDR2 YSYEKL. The CDR3 DNA reads as TGCGCTATCAGCGGACTGGGGTTAAATGATGAGCAGTTCTTC. This sequence encodes CAISGLGLNDEQFF.

The CDR3 sequence: CASSNRDSRGETQYF. The CDR3, as DNA: TGTGCCAGCAGCAACAGGGACTCCCGTGGGGAGACCCAGTACTTC. The chain has TRBV7-2 and TRBJ2-5; D is possibly TRBD1 or TRBD2 (6 bases each). Trimming removed 5 bases from V and 5 bases from J, with 18 bases in between. The CDR3 totals 15 residues. Germline V gives CDR1 SGHTA, CDR2 FQGNSA.

The chain uses TRBV5-1 and TRBJ2-2, with D uncertain. CDR3 length: 16 amino acids. Germline V lookup: CDR1 SGHRS, CDR2 YFSETQ. Trimming left V 1 base short and J 7 bases short, with 17 bases between. CDR3 region: CASSLLATAMGGELFF. DNA of the CDR3: TGCGCCAGCAGCTTGCTTGCTACAGCCATGGGCGGGGAGCTGTTTTTT.

V and J are TRBV4-3 and TRBJ2-7; 8 bases fit TRBD1. After removal of 2 bases from V and 3 bases from J, the junction contained 9 bases not matched to a gene. This CDR3 is 16 amino acids long. Germline CDR1 and CDR2: LGHNA and YSLEER. The CDR3 sequence: CASSQWGPDRGYEQYF. DNA of the CDR3: TGCGCCAGCAGCCAATGGGGGCCCGACAGGGGCTACGAGCAGTACTTC.

The chain combines TRBV6-7 with TRBJ2-7, with D perhaps matching TRBD1 (5 bases). TRBV6-7 is marked as an open reading frame, function uncertain. This CDR3 has 13 amino acids. V lost 8 bases, J lost 1 base, and 12 bases lay in between. The CDR3 loop is CASGQGISYEQYF. As DNA, the CDR3 is TGTGCCAGCGGCCAGGGAATTTCCTACGAGCAGTACTTC.

The chain is built from TRBV7-9 and TRBJ2-1, with 10 positions matching TRBD2. V shed 4 bases, J shed 3 bases, and the junction held 3 bases outside the gene matches. This CDR3 is 15 amino acids long. Germline CDR1 reads SEHNR; CDR2 reads FQNEAQ (reference sequence). The CDR3 DNA is TGTGCCAGCAGCTCCTTAGCGGGGGGCTACAATGAGCAGTTCTTC. Amino acid sequence: CASSSLAGGYNEQFF.

The CDR3 DNA sequence: TGTGCCAGTAGTATACGCGGGGGGACATACAATGAGCAGTTCTTC. Amino acid sequence: CASSIRGGTYNEQFF. The V call is TRBV19, the J call TRBJ2-1; 8 bases fit TRBD2. V shed 2 bases and J 4 bases; nucleotides not matched to a gene: 4. Looked up from germline, CDR1 is LNHDA and CDR2 is SQIVND (reference sequence). This CDR3 is 15 amino acids long.

The chain carries TRBV29-1 and TRBJ2-1, with 9 bases lining up with TRBD2. The germline V gene encodes CDR1 SQVTM and CDR2 ANQGSEA. This CDR3 has 13 amino acids. V shed 3 bases and J 7 bases; nucleotides not matched to a gene: 4. CDR3 amino acids: CSVERGGLNEQFF. CDR3 DNA sequence: TGCAGCGTTGAGCGGGGGGGCTTAAATGAGCAGTTCTTC.

For the CDR3, the DNA is TGTGCCAGCAGCAAAAGGGTGAAGTCCCACTATGGCTACACCTTC. The encoded protein is CASSKRVKSHYGYTF. V is TRBV21-1 and J is TRBJ1-2. TRBV21-1 is a pseudogene. The CDR3 has 15 residues.

The rearrangement links TRBV4-3 to TRBJ2-7; 8 bases are shared with TRBD2. V dropped 4 bases and J dropped 5; count of bases not matched to a gene: 4. CDR3 length: 13 amino acids. CDR1 LGHNA and CDR2 YSLEER come from the germline V gene. The CDR3 region is CASSPGRGDEQYF. The CDR3 DNA reads as TGCGCCAGCAGCCCCGGGCGGGGGGACGAGCAGTACTTC.

V is TRBV4-1 and J is TRBJ1-1; no reliable D call. Germline V gene sequence: CDR1 MGHRA, CDR2 YSYEKL. The V gene lost 2 bases and the J gene lost 10 bases, with 14 bases spanning the gap. This CDR3 has 13 amino acids. For the CDR3, the DNA is TGCGCCAGCAGCCAACAATCCGGGTTGGGAGCTTTCTTT. Amino acids: CASSQQSGLGAFF.

V usage is TRBV4-1 and J usage is TRBJ2-2, with TRBD1 identical over 7 bases. Germline loops: CDR1 MGHRA, CDR2 YSYEKL. The CDR3 extends over 16 amino acids. V was pared by 2 bases and J by 2 bases, with 5 bases of the junction left unmatched. CDR3 DNA: TGCGCCAGCAGCCAAAAGGGACAGTCCAACACCGGGGAGCTGTTTTTT. Residues: CASSQKGQSNTGELFF.

CDR3 bases: TGTGCCAGCAGTTACAGACCTAACACAGATACGCAGTATTTT. Translation: CASSYRPNTDTQYF. This chain joins TRBV6-5 and TRBJ2-3; no reliable D call. The V gene's germline CDR1 is MNHEY and CDR2 SVGAGI. Trimming took 2 bases from V and 2 from J, leaving 8 bases between them. CDR3 length: 14 residues.

On this clone: Additional DNA sequences in this sample encode the identical CDR3. The rearrangement uses TRBV18 and TRBJ2-2; D is perhaps TRBD1 (5 bases). Trimming took 6 bases from V and 0 from J, leaving 11 bases between them. The CDR3 spans 15 residues. Germline V gives CDR1 KGHSH, CDR2 LQKENI. The DNA of the CDR3 is TGTGCCAGCTCTCCCGACAGATCGAACACCGGGGAGCTGTTTTTT. It yields the protein CASSPDRSNTGELFF. The full variable domain, completed using reference TRBV18 and TRBJ2-2, is NAGVMQNPRHLVRRRGQEARLRCSPMKGHSHVYWYRQLPEEGLKFMVYLQKENIIDESGMPKERFSAEFPKEGPSILRIQQVVRGDSAAYFCASSPDRSNTGELFFGEGSRLTVL.

Relative to its sample, this clone is medium-sized. This chain uses TRBV6-1 with TRBJ2-3; D unclear. CDR3 length: 14 residues. The V gene's germline CDR1 is MNHNS and CDR2 SASEGT. Trimming stripped 8 bases from V and 0 bases from J, with 12 bases between. The CDR3 nucleotides read TGTGCCAGCGACACCTTCTCTAGCACAGATACGCAGTATTTT. It codes for CASDTFSSTDTQYF.